Listed here are 32 T cell receptor beta chains from one sample, sequenced in a study of shared clonotypes between healthy human individuals. The table came from immunoSEQ multiplex PCR; TCRdb's copy has only in-frame clones and leaves some out. This table holds 2.5 million or so clones, approximately 90% found once. Sequencing input: naive CD4+ T cells sorted from blood. The subset: CD45RA+ positively selected. These receptors came from a man aged 18-30 years in good health.

This clone was recorded a few times. The rearrangement uses TRBV15 and TRBJ1-6; no clear D. The V end lost 0 bases, the J end lost 6 bases, and 0 bases lay between the germline ends. The V gene's germline CDR1 is LNHNV and CDR2 YYDKDF (reference sequence). This CDR3 has 12 residues. The CDR3 DNA follows: TGTGCCACCAGCAGAGATAATTCACCCCTCCACTTT. Protein: CATSRDNSPLHF. The full variable domain, completed using reference TRBV15 and TRBJ1-6, is DAMVIQNPRYQVTQFGKPVTLSCSQTLNHNVMYWYQQKSSQAPKLLFHYYDKDFNNEADTPDNFQSRRPNTSFCFLDIRSPGLGDTAMYLCATSRDNSPLHFGNGTRLTVT.

This chain links TRBV6-4 with TRBJ2-6, with 7 nucleotides matching TRBD1. Germline CDR1 and CDR2: MRHNA and SNTAGT. Trimming at V came to 5 bases and at J to 3 bases, leaving 7 bases not matched to a gene. CDR3 size: 16 residues. The CDR3 DNA reads TGTGCCAGCAGTAAGGAAGGGGGCAATGGGGCCAACGTCCTGACTTTC. Its protein is CASSKEGGNGANVLTF.

This sequence joins TRBV5-1 and TRBJ2-2; 7 nucleotides line up with TRBD1. Unmatched junction bases numbered 9, after V lost 6 bases and J lost 7 bases. Germline V gives CDR1 SGHRS, CDR2 YFSETQ. This CDR3 is 14 amino acids long. CDR3 bases: TGCGCCAGCAACACAGGGGAAGGGTTCGGGGAGCTGTTTTTT. Translation: CASNTGEGFGELFF.

The V and J genes are TRBV7-3 and TRBJ1-5; 10 bases are shared with TRBD1. Looked up from germline, CDR1 is SGHTA and CDR2 is FQGTGA. The trim removed 3 bases at V and 7 bases at J, leaving 9 bases unmatched. CDR3 length equals 16 residues. As DNA, the CDR3 is TGTGCCAGCAGCTTTAGACGACAGGGGGCGGAACAGCCCCAGCATTTT. Encoded protein: CASSFRRQGAEQPQHF.

Comment on this clone: The same CDR3 can be traced to other DNA sequences in this sample. The genes are TRBV10-3 and TRBJ2-7, with a tentative D call TRBD2 (5 bases). The CDR3 totals 11 residues. Germline V lookup: CDR1 ENHRY, CDR2 SYGVKD. The V end lost 4 bases, the J end lost 4 bases, and 5 bases lay between the germline ends. CDR3 amino acids: CAISGGYEQYF. The CDR3 region has the DNA TGTGCCATCAGTGGAGGGTACGAGCAGTACTTC.

The chain is built from TRBV4-1 and TRBJ2-3; D unresolved. Germline loops: CDR1 MGHRA, CDR2 YSYEKL. The CDR3 sequence is 14 residues long. Trimming shortened V by 0 bases and J by 12 bases, and 16 bases separated the two germline ends. CDR3 residues: CASSQDSRSFVQYF. DNA of the CDR3: TGCGCCAGCAGCCAAGATTCTCGTTCCTTCGTTCAGTATTTT.

The chain uses TRBV6-6 and TRBJ1-6, with a tentative D call TRBD1 (6 bases). Germline-derived CDR1 and CDR2 are MNHNY and SVGAGI (reference sequence). V shed 0 bases and J shed 14 bases, with 17 bases lying between them. The CDR3 extends over 15 amino acids. The CDR3 is CASSYSGGSYESLHF. The CDR3 region has the DNA TGTGCCAGCAGTTACTCGGGGGGCTCTTATGAGTCCCTCCACTTT.

This chain uses TRBV5-6 with TRBJ2-7; D is unresolved. The germline gives CDR1 SGHDT, CDR2 YYEEEE. V shed 4 bases and J shed 6 bases, with 14 bases lying between them. This CDR3 has 13 residues. The chain's CDR3 is CASSPYHWTEQYF. In DNA, the CDR3 is TGTGCCAGCAGCCCGTACCACTGGACCGAGCAGTACTTC.

The chain carries TRBV11-3 and TRBJ2-7; D is tentatively TRBD1 or TRBD2 (5 bases each). Germline V gene sequence: CDR1 SGHNT, CDR2 YENEEA. The CDR3 covers 15 residues. V was pared by 3 bases and J by 7 bases, with 19 bases between. The CDR3, as DNA: TGTGCCAGCAGCTTCCCGGGACGGCGGCGTCGAGAGCAGTACTTC. Its translation: CASSFPGRRRREQYF.

V is TRBV30 and J is TRBJ1-1; possible D gene TRBD1, 6 bases. V lost 7 bases, J lost 10 bases, and 28 bases lay in between. Germline lookup yields CDR1 GTSNPN and CDR2 SVGIG (reference sequence). This CDR3 is 15 amino acids long. CDR3 residues: CALRTGQTGGLRAFF. The CDR3 coding sequence is TGTGCCTTACGCACCGGACAGACGGGGGGACTTAGAGCTTTCTTT.

This rearrangement joins TRBV28 to TRBJ2-5; the D call may be TRBD1 or TRBD2 (5 bases each). The J call may be mistaken, given a closer DNA end match to TRBJ2-7. Germline V CDR1 and CDR2: MDHEN, SYDVKM. CDR3 length equals 11 residues. The CDR3 DNA reads TGTGGCTCCCGGGGCCCCTACGAGCAGTACTTC. Protein: CGSRGPYEQYF.

Regarding this clone: Other nucleotide sequences from this sample produce the same CDR3. The V gene is TRBV6-5, the J gene TRBJ1-3, with D perhaps matching TRBD1 (6 bases). The length of the CDR3 is 15 residues. The V and J ends lost 5 bases and 2 bases respectively, with 13 bases between them. Germline CDR1 reads MNHEY; CDR2 reads SVGAGI. This CDR3 is CASSRGAGAGNTIYF. The CDR3, as DNA: TGTGCCAGCAGTCGGGGGGCAGGGGCTGGAAACACCATATATTTT.

V usage is TRBV2 and J usage is TRBJ1-2, with a tentative D call TRBD1 (5 bases). Germline CDR1 and CDR2: SNHLY and FYNNEI. V dropped 0 bases and J dropped 4 bases, with 9 bases sitting between them. The CDR3 has 14 amino acids. CDR3 coding DNA: TGTGCCAGCAGTGAAGCGGCTGGGGGCTATGGCTACACCTTC. Its translation is CASSEAAGGYGYTF.

V and J are TRBV5-1 and TRBJ2-3, with D perhaps matching TRBD2 (6 bases). Deletions cut 4 bases from V and 0 bases from J, with 15 bases between. Germline-derived CDR1 and CDR2 are SGHRS and YFSETQ. CDR3 size: 16 residues. The CDR3 sequence: CASSGSSRGSTDTQYF. In nucleotides, the CDR3 is TGCGCCAGCAGCGGTTCAAGTCGGGGGAGCACAGATACGCAGTATTTT.

V gene TRBV19 combines with J gene TRBJ1-3, with a possible D match to TRBD1 (5 bases). The germline V gene encodes CDR1 LNHDA and CDR2 SQIVND (reference sequence). V gave up 3 bases and J gave up 2 bases, with 11 bases separating them. The CDR3 spans 15 residues. CDR3 nucleotides: TGTGCCAGTAGTATCGGTGCAGGGACTGGAAACACCATATATTTT. Residues: CASSIGAGTGNTIYF.

J is TRBJ1-6 and V is TRBV2; D unresolved. Germline V gene lookup returns CDR1 SNHLY and CDR2 FYNNEI. Trimming cost V 2 bases and J 4 bases, with 9 bases left between them. This CDR3 comprises 15 residues. The CDR3 loop is CASSEPGNYNSPLHF. CDR3 nucleotide sequence: TGTGCCAGCAGTGAACCGGGTAATTATAATTCACCCCTCCACTTT.

This chain connects TRBV30 to TRBJ2-1, with a possible D match to TRBD1 (5 bases). Trimming shortened V by 4 bases and J by 2 bases, and 9 bases separated the two germline ends. The CDR3 runs to 13 residues. Germline CDR1 is GTSNPN and CDR2 is SVGIG (reference sequence). The CDR3 region is CAWIDSAYNEQFF. DNA of the CDR3: TGTGCCTGGATCGACAGTGCCTACAATGAGCAGTTCTTC.

Worth noting for this clone: Different DNA sequences within this sample yield the same CDR3. This chain links TRBV5-1 with TRBJ1-5, with a weak D call TRBD1 (6 bases). Trimming left V 0 bases short and J 2 bases short, with 9 bases between. This CDR3 is 15 amino acids long. Per the germline V gene, CDR1 is SGHRS and CDR2 is YFSETQ. The CDR3 DNA is TGCGCCAGCAGCTTGGAACCAGGGGGCAATCAGCCCCAGCATTTT. Translating gives CASSLEPGGNQPQHF. The variable domain in full, with the rest retrieved from reference TRBV5-1 and TRBJ1-5, is KAGVTQTPRYLIKTRGQQVTLSCSPISGHRSVSWYQQTPGQGLQFLFEYFSETQRNKGNFPGRFSGRQFSNSRSEMNVSTLELGDSALYLCASSLEPGGNQPQHFGDGTRLSIL.

In this sample, this clone turned up once. Other DNA variants within this sample encode the same CDR3. The chain uses TRBV9 and TRBJ2-3; D is uncertain. Between the trimmed V and J ends, which lost 3 bases and 3 bases, there was a span of 5 bases. CDR1 SGDLS and CDR2 YYNGEE come from the germline V gene. The CDR3 has 12 amino acids. The CDR3 spells CASSASTDTQYF. The DNA of the CDR3 is TGTGCCAGCAGCGCCTCGACAGATACGCAGTATTTT.

The DNA for the CDR3 is TGTGCCAGCAGTCTAGGGGGGACTAATTCACCCCTCCACTTT. It specifies CASSLGGTNSPLHF. The chain links TRBV27 to TRBJ1-6; D may be TRBD1 (6 bases). The CDR3 sequence is 14 residues long. Germline-derived CDR1 and CDR2 are MNHEY and SMNVEV (reference sequence). V lost 5 bases to trimming and J lost 6 bases, with 11 bases between them.

About this clone: Additional DNA sequences in this sample encode the identical CDR3. This chain connects TRBV2 to TRBJ1-2; no clear D. V lost 0 bases and J 1 base, leaving 6 bases between the germline ends. The CDR3 has 14 amino acids. CDR1 and CDR2 from the germline V gene are SNHLY and FYNNEI. CDR3 region: CASSEATVNYGYTF. The CDR3 bases are TGTGCCAGCAGTGAAGCAACCGTTAACTATGGCTACACCTTC.

The sample holds a few counts of this clone. J is TRBJ1-1 and V is TRBV10-1, with a possible D match to TRBD1 (5 bases). Between the trimmed V and J ends, which lost 3 bases and 4 bases, there was a span of 9 bases. This CDR3 is built from 13 residues. Per germline, CDR1 WNHNN and CDR2 SYGVQD (reference sequence). The chain's CDR3 is CASSELGTTEAFF. The CDR3 nucleotides are TGCGCCAGCAGTGAACTCGGGACCACTGAAGCTTTCTTT.

This clone has a single count. V and J are TRBV5-1 and TRBJ1-1; no reliable D call. The CDR3 has 15 residues. In germline, CDR1 is SGHRS, CDR2 YFSETQ. V gave up 1 base and J gave up 1 base, with 11 bases separating them. The CDR3 here is CASSLSGETNTEAFF. CDR3 nucleotide sequence: TGCGCCAGCAGCTTGTCCGGGGAAACGAACACTGAAGCTTTCTTT.

J is TRBJ1-4 and V is TRBV9, with 7 bases matching TRBD1. The CDR3 is made up of 14 amino acids. The V segment lost 4 bases and the J segment 8 bases; nucleotides outside the gene matches: 8. The germline V gene encodes CDR1 SGDLS and CDR2 YYNGEE. DNA of the CDR3: TGTGCCAGCAGCTTCAGGGGGGGAACCGAAAAACTGTTTTTT. Its translation is CASSFRGGTEKLFF.

This clone is a singleton in its sample. This sequence joins TRBV5-8 and TRBJ1-2; a weak D match, TRBD1 (6 bases). CDR1 and CDR2 from the germline V gene are SGHTS and YDEGEE. This CDR3 has 15 residues. Trimming cost V 1 base and J 7 bases, with 17 bases left between them. CDR3 in DNA: TGTGCCAGCAGCTTGATGAAGGGGGGCCAAGGTGGCTACACCTTC. Translation: CASSLMKGGQGGYTF. Together with reference TRBV5-8 and TRBJ1-2, the CDR3 gives the full variable domain: EAGVTQSPTHLIKTRGQQATLRCSPISGHTSVYWYQQALGLGLQFLLWYDEGEERNRGNFPPRFSGRQFPNYSSELNVNALELEDSALYLCASSLMKGGQGGYTFGSGTRLTVV.

Comment on this clone: Different DNA sequences within this sample yield the same CDR3. The chain recombines TRBV18 with TRBJ1-1; D gene uncertain. Germline V gene sequence: CDR1 KGHSH, CDR2 LQKENI. This CDR3 contains 13 residues. Trimming stripped 3 bases from V and 1 base from J, with 6 bases between. CDR3 in DNA: TGTGCCAGCTCACCCCTCCGGAACACTGAAGCTTTCTTT. Protein: CASSPLRNTEAFF.

The chain uses TRBV6-6 and TRBJ2-5; TRBD1 is a possible D gene (7 bases). The CDR3 is 14 amino acids. V was clipped by 2 bases and J by 10 bases, with 17 bases between them. Germline CDR1 is MNHNY and CDR2 is SVGAGI (reference sequence). CDR3 sequence reads: CASSYRTGGADQYF. The CDR3, as DNA: TGTGCCAGCAGTTACCGGACAGGAGGGGCCGACCAGTACTTC.

The chain joins TRBV4-2 to TRBJ2-5, with 7 bases aligning to TRBD2. The CDR3 sequence is 15 residues long. Trimming at V came to 1 base and at J to 5 bases, leaving 7 bases not matched to a gene. Germline lookup yields CDR1 LGHNA and CDR2 YNFKEQ. The CDR3 nucleotides are TGTGCCAGCAGCCAAGTTGCGGGGGAGGGGGAGACCCAGTACTTC. Residues: CASSQVAGEGETQYF.

This rearrangement joins TRBV5-1 to TRBJ2-1; the match to TRBD2 covers 14 bases. Germline CDR1 and CDR2: SGHRS and YFSETQ. The length of the CDR3 is 15 residues. The trim removed 5 bases at V and 8 bases at J, leaving 6 bases unmatched. The CDR3 spells CASRKGLAGVYEQFF. In DNA, the CDR3 is TGCGCCAGCAGAAAGGGACTAGCGGGAGTATATGAGCAGTTCTTC. Variable domain in full (rest from reference TRBV5-1 and TRBJ2-1): KAGVTQTPRYLIKTRGQQVTLSCSPISGHRSVSWYQQTPGQGLQFLFEYFSETQRNKGNFPGRFSGRQFSNSRSEMNVSTLELGDSALYLCASRKGLAGVYEQFFGPGTRLTVL.

This clone is a singleton in its sample. The rearrangement joins TRBV27 to TRBJ1-3; D is perhaps TRBD1 (5 bases). Between the trimmed V and J ends, which lost 0 bases and 1 base, there was a span of 10 bases. This CDR3 has 16 amino acids. Germline values: CDR1 MNHEY, CDR2 SMNVEV (reference sequence). In DNA, the CDR3 is TGTGCCAGCAGTTTATCGCGGGGGTTTTCTGGAAACACCATATATTTT. Its translation is CASSLSRGFSGNTIYF.

The chain uses TRBV7-3 and TRBJ2-3; 11 nucleotides align to TRBD2. V was pared by 5 bases and J by 5 bases, with 3 bases of the junction left unmatched. Per the germline V gene, CDR1 is SGHTA and CDR2 is FQGTGA. This CDR3 has 14 amino acids. The CDR3 sequence is CASSQGTSGDTQYF. In nucleotides, the CDR3 is TGTGCCAGCAGCCAGGGGACTAGCGGAGATACGCAGTATTTT. The complete variable domain, with remaining parts taken from reference TRBV7-3 and TRBJ2-3, reads GAGVSQTPSNKVTEKGKYVELRCDPISGHTALYWYRQSLGQGPEFLIYFQGTGAADDSGLPNDRFFAVRPEGSVSTLKIQRTERGDSAVYLCASSQGTSGDTQYFGPGTRLTVL.

Details on this clone: The same CDR3 arises from other DNA sequences in this sample as well. The gene calls are TRBV18 and TRBJ2-2; D is uncertain. The germline V and J ends were trimmed by 3 bases and 0 bases, with 5 bases remaining between them. The CDR3 is made up of 14 amino acids. Germline V CDR1 and CDR2: KGHSH, LQKENI. The CDR3 DNA follows: TGTGCCAGCTCACCCAACACGAACACCGGGGAGCTGTTTTTT. Its protein product is CASSPNTNTGELFF.